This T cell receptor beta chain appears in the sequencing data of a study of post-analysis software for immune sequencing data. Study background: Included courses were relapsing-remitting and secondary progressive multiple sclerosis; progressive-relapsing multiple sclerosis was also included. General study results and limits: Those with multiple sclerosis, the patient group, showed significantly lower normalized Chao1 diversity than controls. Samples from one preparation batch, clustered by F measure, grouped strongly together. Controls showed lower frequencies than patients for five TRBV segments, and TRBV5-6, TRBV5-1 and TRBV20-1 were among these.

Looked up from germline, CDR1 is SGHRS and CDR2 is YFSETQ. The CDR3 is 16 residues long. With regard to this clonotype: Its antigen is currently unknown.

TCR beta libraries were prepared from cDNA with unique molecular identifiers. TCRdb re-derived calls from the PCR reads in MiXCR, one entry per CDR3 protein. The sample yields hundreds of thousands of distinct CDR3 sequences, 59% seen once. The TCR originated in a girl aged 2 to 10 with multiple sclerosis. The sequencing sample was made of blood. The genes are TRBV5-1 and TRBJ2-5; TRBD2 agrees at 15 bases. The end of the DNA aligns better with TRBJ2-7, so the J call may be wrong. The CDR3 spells CASSTVGLAGGDEQYF. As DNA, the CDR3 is TGCGCCAGCAGCACCGTCGGACTAGCGGGAGGGGACGAGCAGTACTTC.